This T cell receptor (beta chain) appears in the sequencing data of a study of patients and donors after allogeneic stem cell transplantation. In TCRdb, the RT-PCR reads were re-called with MiXCR into one record per CDR3 protein. The table records about a million distinct CDR3 sequences, about 20% of them present only once. This receptor was taken from a human donor who was either an allogeneic HSCT recipient or a stem cell or donor lymphocyte infusion donor (not recorded which). It is not recorded whose cells these are; they may come from a transplant donor. What was sequenced was blood, either unsorted or a sorted T cell fraction (not recorded which).

The CDR3 sequence is CASSLLSGRATGELFF. The CDR3, as DNA: TGCGCCAGCAGCTTATTAAGCGGGAGGGCCACCGGGGAGCTGTTTTTT. The J gene is TRBJ2-2, the V gene TRBV5-1, with 10 positions matching TRBD2. The CDR3 has 16 amino acids. The V segment lost 2 bases and the J segment 4 bases; nucleotides outside the gene matches: 5. Per the germline V gene, CDR1 is SGHRS and CDR2 is YFSETQ. Looking up the rest from reference TRBV5-1 and TRBJ2-2 gives the full variable domain: KAGVTQTPRYLIKTRGQQVTLSCSPISGHRSVSWYQQTPGQGLQFLFEYFSETQRNKGNFPGRFSGRQFSNSRSEMNVSTLELGDSALYLCASSLLSGRATGELFFGEGSRLTVL.